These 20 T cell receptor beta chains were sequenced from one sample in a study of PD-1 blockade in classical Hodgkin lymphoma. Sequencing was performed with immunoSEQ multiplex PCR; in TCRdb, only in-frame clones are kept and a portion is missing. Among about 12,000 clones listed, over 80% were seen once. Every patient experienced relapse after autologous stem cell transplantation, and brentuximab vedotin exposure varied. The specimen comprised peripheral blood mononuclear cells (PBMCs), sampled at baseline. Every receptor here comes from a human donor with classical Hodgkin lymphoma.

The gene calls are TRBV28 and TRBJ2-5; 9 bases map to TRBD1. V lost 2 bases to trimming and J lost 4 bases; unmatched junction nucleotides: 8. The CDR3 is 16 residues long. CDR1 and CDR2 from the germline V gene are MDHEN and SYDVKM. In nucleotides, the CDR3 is TGTGCCAGCAGTTTAGGGTGGGGACAGGGACGAGAGACCCAGTACTTC. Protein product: CASSLGWGQGRETQYF.

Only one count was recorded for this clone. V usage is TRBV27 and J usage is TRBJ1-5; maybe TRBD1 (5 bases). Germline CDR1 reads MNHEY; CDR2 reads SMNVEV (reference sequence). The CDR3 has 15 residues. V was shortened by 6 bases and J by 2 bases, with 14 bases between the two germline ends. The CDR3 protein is CASSLWGYGNQPQHF. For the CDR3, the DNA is TGTGCCAGCAGCCTTTGGGGGTACGGCAATCAGCCCCAGCATTTT.

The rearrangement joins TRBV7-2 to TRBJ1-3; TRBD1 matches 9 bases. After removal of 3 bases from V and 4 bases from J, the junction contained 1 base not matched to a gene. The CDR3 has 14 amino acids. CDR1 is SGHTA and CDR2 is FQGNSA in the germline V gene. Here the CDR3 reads CASSLTGGGNTIYF. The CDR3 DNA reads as TGTGCCAGCAGCTTGACAGGGGGAGGAAACACCATATATTTT.

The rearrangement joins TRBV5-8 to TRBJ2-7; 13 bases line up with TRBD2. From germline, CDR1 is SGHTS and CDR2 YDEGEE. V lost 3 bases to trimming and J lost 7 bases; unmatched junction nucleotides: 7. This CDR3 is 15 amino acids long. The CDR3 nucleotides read TGTGCCAGCAGCTCGGGACTAGCGGGATCTGGGGAGCAGTACTTC. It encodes CASSSGLAGSGEQYF.

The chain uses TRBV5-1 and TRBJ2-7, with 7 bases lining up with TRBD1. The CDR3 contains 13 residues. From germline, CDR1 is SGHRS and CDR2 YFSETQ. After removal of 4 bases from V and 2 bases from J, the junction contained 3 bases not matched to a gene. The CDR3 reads CASSVGQTYEQYF. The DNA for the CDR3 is TGCGCCAGCAGCGTGGGACAGACCTACGAGCAGTACTTC.

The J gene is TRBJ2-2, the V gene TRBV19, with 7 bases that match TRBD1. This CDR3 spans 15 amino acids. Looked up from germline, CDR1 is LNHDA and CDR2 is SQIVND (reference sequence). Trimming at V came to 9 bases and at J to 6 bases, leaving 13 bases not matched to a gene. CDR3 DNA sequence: TGTGCCAGCACGCGCTCCTTCACAGGGGCCGGGGAGCTGTTTTTT. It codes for CASTRSFTGAGELFF.

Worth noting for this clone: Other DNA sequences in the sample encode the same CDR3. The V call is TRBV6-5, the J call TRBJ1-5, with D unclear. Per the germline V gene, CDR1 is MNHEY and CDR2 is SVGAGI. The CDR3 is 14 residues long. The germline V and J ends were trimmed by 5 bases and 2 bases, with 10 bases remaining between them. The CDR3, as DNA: TGTGCCAGCAGTGAAGGAGTGGGCAATCAGCCCCAGCATTTT. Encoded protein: CASSEGVGNQPQHF.

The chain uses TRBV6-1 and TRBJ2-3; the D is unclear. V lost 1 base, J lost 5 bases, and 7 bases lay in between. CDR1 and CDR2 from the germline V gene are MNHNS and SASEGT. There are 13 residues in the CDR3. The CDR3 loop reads CASSEDLGDTQYF. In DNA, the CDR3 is TGTGCCAGCAGTGAAGATCTGGGAGATACGCAGTATTTT.

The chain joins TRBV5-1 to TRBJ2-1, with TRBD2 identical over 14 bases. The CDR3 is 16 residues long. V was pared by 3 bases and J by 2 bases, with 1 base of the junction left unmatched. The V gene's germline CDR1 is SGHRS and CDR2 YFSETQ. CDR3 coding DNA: TGCGCCAGCAGCTCGACTAGCGGGAGGGCCTACAATGAGCAGTTCTTC. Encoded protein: CASSSTSGRAYNEQFF. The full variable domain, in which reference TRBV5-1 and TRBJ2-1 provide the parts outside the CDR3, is KAGVTQTPRYLIKTRGQQVTLSCSPISGHRSVSWYQQTPGQGLQFLFEYFSETQRNKGNFPGRFSGRQFSNSRSEMNVSTLELGDSALYLCASSSTSGRAYNEQFFGPGTRLTVL.

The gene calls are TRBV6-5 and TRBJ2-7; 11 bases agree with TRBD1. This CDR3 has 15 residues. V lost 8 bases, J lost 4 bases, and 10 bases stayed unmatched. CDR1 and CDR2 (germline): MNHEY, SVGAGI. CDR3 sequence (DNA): TGTGCCAGCCGACGAACCCGGGACAGGGGGTACGAGCAGTACTTC. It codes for CASRRTRDRGYEQYF.

The CDR3 region has the DNA TGCGCCAGCAGCTCCACGACAGGGGGGTTTGGCTACACCTTC. Protein: CASSSTTGGFGYTF. The chain joins TRBV5-1 to TRBJ1-2; 9 nucleotides line up with TRBD1. The CDR3 has 14 residues. Germline CDR1 is SGHRS and CDR2 is YFSETQ. Unmatched junction bases numbered 7, after V lost 3 bases and J lost 7 bases.

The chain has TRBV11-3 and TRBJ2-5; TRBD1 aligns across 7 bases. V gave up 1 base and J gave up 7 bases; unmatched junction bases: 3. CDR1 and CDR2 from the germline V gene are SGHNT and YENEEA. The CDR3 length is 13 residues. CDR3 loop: CASSLGQGGTQYF. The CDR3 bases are TGTGCCAGCAGCTTAGGACAGGGTGGGACCCAGTACTTC.

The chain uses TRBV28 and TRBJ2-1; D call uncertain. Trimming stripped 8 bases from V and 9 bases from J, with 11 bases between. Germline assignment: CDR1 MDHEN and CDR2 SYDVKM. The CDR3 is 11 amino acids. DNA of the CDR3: TGTGCCAGCCGCGTCGTCGGTGAGCAGTTCTTC. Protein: CASRVVGEQFF.

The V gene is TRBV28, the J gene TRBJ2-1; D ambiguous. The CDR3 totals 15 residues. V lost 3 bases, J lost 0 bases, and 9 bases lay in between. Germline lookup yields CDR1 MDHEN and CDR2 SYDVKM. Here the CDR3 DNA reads TGTGCCAGCAGTTTGCTGGGGAACTCCTACAATGAGCAGTTCTTC. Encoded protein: CASSLLGNSYNEQFF.

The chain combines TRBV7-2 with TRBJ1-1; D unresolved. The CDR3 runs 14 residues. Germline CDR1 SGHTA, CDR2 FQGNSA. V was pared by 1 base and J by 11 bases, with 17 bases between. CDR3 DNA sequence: TGTGCCAGCAGCTTAGGTGGACCGGGAACTCGGGCTTTCTTT. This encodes CASSLGGPGTRAFF.

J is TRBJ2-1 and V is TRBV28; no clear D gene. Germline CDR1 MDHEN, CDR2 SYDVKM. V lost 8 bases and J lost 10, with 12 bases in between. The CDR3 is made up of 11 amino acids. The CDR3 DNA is TGTGCCAGCGGCAGCCTATGGGAGCAGTTCTTC. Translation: CASGSLWEQFF.

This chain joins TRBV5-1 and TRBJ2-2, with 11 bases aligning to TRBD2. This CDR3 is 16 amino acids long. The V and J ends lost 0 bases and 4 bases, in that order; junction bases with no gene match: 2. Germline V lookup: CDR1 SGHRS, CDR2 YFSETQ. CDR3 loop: CASSLGLAGPTGELFF. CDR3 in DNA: TGCGCCAGCAGCTTGGGACTAGCGGGACCCACCGGGGAGCTGTTTTTT.

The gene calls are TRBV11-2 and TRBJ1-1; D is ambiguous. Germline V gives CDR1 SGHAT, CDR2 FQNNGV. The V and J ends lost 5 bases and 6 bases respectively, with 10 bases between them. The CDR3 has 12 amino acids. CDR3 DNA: TGTGCCAGCAGCCCCCGATACCCTGAAGCTTTCTTT. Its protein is CASSPRYPEAFF.

The CDR3 coding sequence is TGTGCCAGCAGTGACTCCGCCACAGATACGCAGTATTTT. Amino acids: CASSDSATDTQYF. The chain has TRBV6-4 and TRBJ2-3; no reliable D call. Germline CDR1 MRHNA, CDR2 SNTAGT. V lost 0 bases and J 2 bases, leaving 3 bases between the germline ends. This CDR3 spans 13 amino acids.

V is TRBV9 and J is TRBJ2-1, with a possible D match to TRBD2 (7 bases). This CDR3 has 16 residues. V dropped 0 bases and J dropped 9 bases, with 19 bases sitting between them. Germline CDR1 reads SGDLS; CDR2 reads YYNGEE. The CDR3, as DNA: TGTGCCAGCAGCGTAGCTAGTACAGGGAGGGTGAGTGAGCAGTTCTTC. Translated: CASSVASTGRVSEQFF. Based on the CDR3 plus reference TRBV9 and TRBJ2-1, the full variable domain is DSGVTQTPKHLITATGQRVTLRCSPRSGDLSVYWYQQSLDQGLQFLIQYYNGEERAKGNILERFSAQQFPDLHSELNLSSLELGDSALYFCASSVASTGRVSEQFFGPGTRLTVL.